Following are 18 T cell receptor beta chains from one sample sequenced in a study of Ad26.COV2.S vaccination and SARS-CoV-2 variants. Indicated treatment: roughly 19 received Ad26.COV2.S at low or high dose, single or two shots; about 5 received placebo; per-sample allocation not given. All samples were drawn on day 63, counting from the first vaccine or placebo injection. The assay was immunoSEQ multiplex PCR, and TCRdb's table has in-frame clones only and misses some. Among a few hundred thousand clones listed, around 87% were seen once. The input for sequencing was peripheral blood, taken in a trial of Ad26.COV2.S vaccine versus placebo. These TCRs come from a person aged 18-65 years who received the Ad26.COV2.S COVID-19 vaccine or a placebo.

The chain employs TRBV11-2 and TRBJ2-1; TRBD2 matches at 11 bases. Unmatched junction bases numbered 11, after V lost 3 bases and J lost 10 bases. Germline loops: CDR1 SGHAT, CDR2 FQNNGV. The length of the CDR3 is 16 residues. In DNA, the CDR3 is TGTGCCAGCAGCTTCTCTAGCGGGGGGCGTCCGGGGGAGCAGTTCTTC. Encoded protein: CASSFSSGGRPGEQFF.

The chain couples TRBV11-2 to TRBJ2-5; D call uncertain. The CDR3 sequence is 12 residues long. Trimming cost V 1 base and J 5 bases, with 5 bases left between them. Germline V gene lookup returns CDR1 SGHAT and CDR2 FQNNGV. CDR3 DNA sequence: TGTGCCAGCAGCTTAGGCACGGAGACCCAGTACTTC. This gives the protein CASSLGTETQYF.

V gene TRBV4-3 combines with J gene TRBJ2-7; no reliable D call. Germline CDR1 and CDR2: LGHNA and YSLEER. Deletions cut 0 bases from V and 3 bases from J, with 12 bases between. CDR3 length equals 15 residues. For the CDR3, the DNA is TGCGCCAGCAGCCAAGATAGGGCAGGTCTCTACGAGCAGTACTTC. Protein: CASSQDRAGLYEQYF.

CDR3 DNA sequence: TGTGCCAGCAGCACCTACCGGGACAGGGATCAATACGAGCAGTACTTC. Translated: CASSTYRDRDQYEQYF. J is TRBJ2-7 and V is TRBV21-1; whether TRBD1, the table's D call, matches the DNA was not checked. TRBV21-1 is an annotated pseudogene. The CDR3 loop spans 16 amino acids.

This clone has a single count. The chain has TRBV19 and TRBJ2-3, with D possibly called TRBD1 or TRBD2 (5 bases each). The CDR3 totals 16 residues. The ends were cut back, 3 bases at V and 8 bases at J, with 21 bases in the middle. Germline V gene lookup returns CDR1 LNHDA and CDR2 SQIVND (reference sequence). CDR3 sequence reads: CASSIFSGRGRGTQYF. The CDR3 region has the DNA TGTGCCAGTAGTATCTTTTCGGGACGTGGAAGGGGTACGCAGTATTTT.

This rearrangement joins TRBV27 to TRBJ2-7; 8 bases are shared with TRBD2. CDR1 and CDR2 from the germline V gene are MNHEY and SMNVEV (reference sequence). This CDR3 contains 15 residues. The V and J ends lost 4 bases and 6 bases, in that order; junction bases with no gene match: 11. The CDR3 DNA sequence: TGTGCCAGCAGTTCCTCGGGGGGGGGCACGCGCGAGCAGTACTTC. Its protein product is CASSSSGGGTREQYF.

The V and J genes are TRBV4-1 and TRBJ1-1; D is ambiguous. Germline CDR1 and CDR2: MGHRA and YSYEKL. This CDR3 comprises 12 residues. Trimming pared 1 base from V and 8 bases from J, leaving 8 bases between. CDR3 in DNA: TGCGCCAGCAGCCAAGGAGTTGCAGAAGCTTTCTTT. Its translation is CASSQGVAEAFF.

Remarks on this clone: This CDR3 is also generated by other DNA sequences in the sample. V usage is TRBV6-5 and J usage is TRBJ2-7; D may correspond to TRBD1 or TRBD2 (5 bases each). Germline V CDR1 and CDR2: MNHEY, SVGAGI. Between the trimmed V and J ends, which lost 6 bases and 3 bases, there was a span of 9 bases. The CDR3 is made up of 12 amino acids. The CDR3 region has the DNA TGTGCCAGCAGGGGAGACAGCTACGAGCAGTACTTC. Amino acid sequence: CASRGDSYEQYF.

The rearrangement joins TRBV28 to TRBJ1-1, with D perhaps TRBD1 (6 bases). Per germline, CDR1 MDHEN and CDR2 SYDVKM. The CDR3 is 15 residues long. V was pared by 4 bases and J by 0 bases, with 12 bases between. The CDR3 nucleotides read TGTGCCAGCAGTTCCGGGGGCCGGATGAACACTGAAGCTTTCTTT. Amino acid sequence: CASSSGGRMNTEAFF.

This clone was counted between two and nine times. This sequence joins TRBV7-6 and TRBJ1-5; D perhaps matches TRBD1 (6 bases). Trimming removed 5 bases from V and 5 bases from J, with 13 bases in between. This CDR3 spans 14 amino acids. The V gene's germline CDR1 is SGHVS and CDR2 FNYEAQ. For the CDR3, the DNA is TGTGCCAGCAGCCAAGGTTCAGGGGATCAGCCCCAGCATTTT. Its protein product is CASSQGSGDQPQHF.

The chain uses TRBV18 and TRBJ2-1, with 8 positions matching TRBD1. Losses at the gene ends were 5 bases for V and 8 bases for J; bases not matched to a gene: 11. Germline assignment: CDR1 KGHSH and CDR2 LQKENI. This CDR3 contains 15 residues. The CDR3 is CASSVGQDHWDEQFF. DNA of the CDR3: TGTGCCAGCTCAGTGGGACAGGATCACTGGGATGAGCAGTTCTTC.

This chain links TRBV2 with TRBJ1-6; TRBD1 matches at 8 bases. Germline V CDR1 and CDR2: SNHLY, FYNNEI. The CDR3 consists of 15 residues. The junction had 4 bases not matched to a gene; V was cut back by 2 bases and J by 7 bases. CDR3 DNA sequence: TGTGCCAGCAGTGAACTGGGACAGGAGAATTCACCCCTCCACTTT. This codes for CASSELGQENSPLHF. The full variable domain, rest sourced from reference TRBV2 and TRBJ1-6, is EPEVTQTPSHQVTQMGQEVILRCVPISNHLYFYWYRQILGQKVEFLVSFYNNEISEKSEIFDDQFSVERPDGSNFTLKIRSTKLEDSAMYFCASSELGQENSPLHFGNGTRLTVT.

The V and J genes are TRBV28 and TRBJ2-3; no definite D call. CDR1 and CDR2 from the germline V gene are MDHEN and SYDVKM. This CDR3 contains 12 residues. Deletions cut 3 bases from V and 4 bases from J, with 5 bases between. The CDR3 protein is CASSFLADTQYF. The CDR3 nucleotides read TGTGCCAGCAGTTTCCTGGCAGATACGCAGTATTTT.

The chain joins TRBV10-3 to TRBJ1-5; perhaps TRBD1 as D (6 bases). Germline values: CDR1 ENHRY, CDR2 SYGVKD. The CDR3 is 14 amino acids. Trimming removed 6 bases from V and 3 bases from J, with 12 bases in between. CDR3 sequence (DNA): TGTGCCATCAGCGCAGGACAGCACAATCAGCCCCAGCATTTT. It encodes CAISAGQHNQPQHF.

The chain carries TRBV18 and TRBJ1-4; maybe TRBD1 (5 bases). Germline CDR1 and CDR2: KGHSH and LQKENI. Trimming shortened V by 3 bases and J by 7 bases, and 12 bases separated the two germline ends. The CDR3 covers 14 residues. The CDR3 loop is CASSPTREGEKLFF. CDR3 DNA: TGTGCCAGCTCACCTACCAGGGAAGGTGAAAAACTGTTTTTT.

The sample holds one count of this clone. This sequence joins TRBV28 and TRBJ2-3, with a possible D match to TRBD2 (7 bases). Looked up from germline, CDR1 is MDHEN and CDR2 is SYDVKM. This CDR3 spans 16 amino acids. Trimming shortened V by 3 bases and J by 7 bases, and 20 bases separated the two germline ends. The chain's CDR3 is CASSLGRGGLGNTQYF. For the CDR3, the DNA is TGTGCCAGCAGTTTGGGGCGCGGGGGCCTCGGGAATACGCAGTATTTT.

There are a few counts of this clone. V usage is TRBV28 and J usage is TRBJ2-7; D remains ambiguous. The CDR3 has 13 residues. With 2 bases removed from V and 3 bases from J, the gap between germline ends came to 8 bases. Germline V CDR1 and CDR2: MDHEN, SYDVKM. The CDR3 DNA is TGTGCCAGCAGTTTAACCCGCGGCTACGAGCAGTACTTC. Its protein product is CASSLTRGYEQYF.

The chain links TRBV28 to TRBJ2-6; the D gene is possibly TRBD2 (6 bases). The CDR3 consists of 15 residues. With 2 bases removed from V and 2 bases from J, the gap between germline ends came to 7 bases. CDR1 is MDHEN, CDR2 SYDVKM, per germline. CDR3 sequence reads: CASSLGGTGANVLTF. The CDR3 nucleotides are TGTGCCAGCAGTTTAGGGGGGACTGGGGCCAACGTCCTGACTTTC. The entire variable domain, with the rest obtained from reference TRBV28 and TRBJ2-6, is as follows: DVKVTQSSRYLVKRTGEKVFLECVQDMDHENMFWYRQDPGLGLRLIYFSYDVKMKEKGDIPEGYSVSREKKERFSLILESASTNQTSMYLCASSLGGTGANVLTFGAGSRLTVL.